The clone carrying this TCR beta chain was observed a handful of times. Its specificity is unknown. The CDR3 totals 16 residues. Trimming took 4 bases from V and 5 from J, leaving 18 bases between them. Germline V gives CDR1 MDHEN, CDR2 SYDVKM. The starting material, unfractionated whole blood, was used for total RNA extraction. These data are taken from a study of human T cells and chemical hapten exposure. Study results and limitations: Sensitizing with DPC caused no change in TCRs above 1 in 1000 frequency.

Each CDR3 protein is one row after TCRdb ran MiXCR on the 5' RACE reads. Of 70,000 to 85,000 distinct CDR3 sequences in the sample, 15% were seen once. The clonotype was recovered from a female donor in good health. This chain uses TRBV28 with TRBJ2-1; D not resolved. The CDR3, as DNA: TGTGCCAGCAGTTCTATCCACGCGCCCGAGGACAATGAGCAGTTCTTC. Protein sequence: CASSSIHAPEDNEQFF.